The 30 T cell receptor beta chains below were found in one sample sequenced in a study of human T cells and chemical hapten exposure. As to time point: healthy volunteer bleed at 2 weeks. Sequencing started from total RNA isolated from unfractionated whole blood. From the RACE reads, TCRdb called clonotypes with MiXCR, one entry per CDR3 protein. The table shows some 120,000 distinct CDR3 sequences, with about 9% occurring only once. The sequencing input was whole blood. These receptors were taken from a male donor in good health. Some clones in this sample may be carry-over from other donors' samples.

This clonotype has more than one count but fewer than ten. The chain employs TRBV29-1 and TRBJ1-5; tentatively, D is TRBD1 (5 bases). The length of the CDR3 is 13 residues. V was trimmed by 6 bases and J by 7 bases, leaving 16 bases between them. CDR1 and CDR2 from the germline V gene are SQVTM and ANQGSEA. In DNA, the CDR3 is TGCAGCGTGGTCCCGGGACGAGACCAGCCCCAGCATTTT. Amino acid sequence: CSVVPGRDQPQHF.

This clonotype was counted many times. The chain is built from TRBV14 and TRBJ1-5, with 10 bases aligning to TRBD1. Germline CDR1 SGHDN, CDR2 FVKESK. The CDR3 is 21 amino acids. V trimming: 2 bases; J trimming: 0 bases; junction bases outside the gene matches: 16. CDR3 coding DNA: TGTGCCAGCAGCCAAAACCCGGGACAGGGGTCGAAGACGGGTAGCAATCAGCCCCAGCATTTT. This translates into CASSQNPGQGSKTGSNQPQHF.

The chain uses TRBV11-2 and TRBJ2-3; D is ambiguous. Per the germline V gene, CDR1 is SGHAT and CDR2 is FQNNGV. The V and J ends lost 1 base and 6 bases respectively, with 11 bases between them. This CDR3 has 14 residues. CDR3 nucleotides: TGTGCCAGCAGCTTAGTCCTCACGGGTGATACGCAGTATTTT. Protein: CASSLVLTGDTQYF.

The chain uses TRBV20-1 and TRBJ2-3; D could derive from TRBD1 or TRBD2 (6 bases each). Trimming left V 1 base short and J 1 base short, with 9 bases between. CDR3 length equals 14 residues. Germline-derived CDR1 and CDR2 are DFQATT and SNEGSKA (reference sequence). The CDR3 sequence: CSARAGGRTDTQYF. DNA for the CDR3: TGCAGTGCTAGAGCCGGGGGCCGCACAGATACGCAGTATTTT.

Here the CDR3 DNA reads TGTGCCAGCAGCCCCGCCGGGACTAGCGGGATTAATGAGCAGTTCTTC. Translated, it gives CASSPAGTSGINEQFF. This chain links TRBV5-6 with TRBJ2-1; 13 bases are shared with TRBD2. With V trimmed by 4 bases and J by 7 bases, 8 bases remained unmatched. The germline CDR1 and CDR2 sequences are SGHDT and YYEEEE. The CDR3 has 16 amino acids.

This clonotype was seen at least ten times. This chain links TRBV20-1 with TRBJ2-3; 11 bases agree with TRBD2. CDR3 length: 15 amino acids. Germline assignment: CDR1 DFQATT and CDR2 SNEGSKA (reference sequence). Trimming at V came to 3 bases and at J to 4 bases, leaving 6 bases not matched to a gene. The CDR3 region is CSASKLAGGPDTQYF. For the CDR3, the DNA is TGCAGTGCTAGCAAGCTAGCGGGGGGTCCAGATACGCAGTATTTT.

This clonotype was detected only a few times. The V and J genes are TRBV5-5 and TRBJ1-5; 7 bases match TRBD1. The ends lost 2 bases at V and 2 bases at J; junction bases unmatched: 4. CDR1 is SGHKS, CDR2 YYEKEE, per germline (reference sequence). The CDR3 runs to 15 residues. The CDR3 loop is CASSLGGAGNQPQHF. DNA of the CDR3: TGTGCCAGCAGCTTAGGGGGCGCCGGCAATCAGCCCCAGCATTTT.

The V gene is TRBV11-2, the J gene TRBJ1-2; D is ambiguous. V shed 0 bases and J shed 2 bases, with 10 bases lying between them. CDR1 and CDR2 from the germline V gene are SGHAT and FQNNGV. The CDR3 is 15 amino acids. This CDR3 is CASSLDTISNYGYTF. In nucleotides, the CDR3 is TGTGCCAGCAGCTTAGATACGATATCCAACTATGGCTACACCTTC.

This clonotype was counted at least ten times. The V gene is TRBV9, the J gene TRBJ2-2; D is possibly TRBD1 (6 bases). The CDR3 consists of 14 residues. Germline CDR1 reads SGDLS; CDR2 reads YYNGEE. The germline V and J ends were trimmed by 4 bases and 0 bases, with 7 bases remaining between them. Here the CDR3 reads CASSTGTNTGELFF. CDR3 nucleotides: TGTGCCAGCAGCACAGGGACGAACACCGGGGAGCTGTTTTTT.

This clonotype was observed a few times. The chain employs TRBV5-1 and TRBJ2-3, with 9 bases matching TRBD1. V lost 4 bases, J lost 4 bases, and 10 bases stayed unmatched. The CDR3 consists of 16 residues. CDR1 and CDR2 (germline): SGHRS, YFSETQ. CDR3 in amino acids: CASSVGQGEPPDTQYF. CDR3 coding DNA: TGCGCCAGCAGCGTGGGACAGGGAGAACCCCCAGATACGCAGTATTTT.

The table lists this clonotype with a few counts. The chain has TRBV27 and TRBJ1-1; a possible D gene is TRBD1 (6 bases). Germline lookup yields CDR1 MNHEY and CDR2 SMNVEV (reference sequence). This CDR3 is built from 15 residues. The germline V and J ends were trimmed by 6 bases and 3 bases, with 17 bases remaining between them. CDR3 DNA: TGTGCCAGCAGGCTTACAGGGCCGTTGGACACTGAAGCTTTCTTT. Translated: CASRLTGPLDTEAFF.

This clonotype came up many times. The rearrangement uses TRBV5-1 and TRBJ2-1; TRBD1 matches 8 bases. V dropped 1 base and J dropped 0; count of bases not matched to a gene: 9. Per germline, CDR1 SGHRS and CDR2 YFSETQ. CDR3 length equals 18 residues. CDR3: CASSLRDRGTFSYNEQFF. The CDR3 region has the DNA TGCGCCAGCAGCTTGCGAGACAGGGGAACCTTCTCCTACAATGAGCAGTTCTTC.

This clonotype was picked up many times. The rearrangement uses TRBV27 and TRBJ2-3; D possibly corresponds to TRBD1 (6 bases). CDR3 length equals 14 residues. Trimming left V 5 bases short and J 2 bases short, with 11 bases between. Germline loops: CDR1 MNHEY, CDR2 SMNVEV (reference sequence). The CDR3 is CASSEDRSTDTQYF. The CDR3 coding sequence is TGTGCCAGCAGTGAAGACAGGTCCACAGATACGCAGTATTTT.

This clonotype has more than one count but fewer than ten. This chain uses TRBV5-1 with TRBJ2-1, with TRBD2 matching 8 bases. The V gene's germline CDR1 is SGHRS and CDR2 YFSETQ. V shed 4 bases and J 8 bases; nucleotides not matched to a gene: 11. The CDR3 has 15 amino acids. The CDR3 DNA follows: TGCGCCAGCAGCCGAGCGGGAGCAGGCCTAGATGAGCAGTTCTTC. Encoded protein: CASSRAGAGLDEQFF.

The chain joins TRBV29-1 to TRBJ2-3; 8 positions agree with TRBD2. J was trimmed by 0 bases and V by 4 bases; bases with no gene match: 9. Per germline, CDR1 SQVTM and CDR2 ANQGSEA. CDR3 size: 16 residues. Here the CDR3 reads CSVGILAVLSTDTQYF. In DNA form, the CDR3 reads TGCAGCGTTGGAATACTAGCGGTCCTCAGCACAGATACGCAGTATTTT.

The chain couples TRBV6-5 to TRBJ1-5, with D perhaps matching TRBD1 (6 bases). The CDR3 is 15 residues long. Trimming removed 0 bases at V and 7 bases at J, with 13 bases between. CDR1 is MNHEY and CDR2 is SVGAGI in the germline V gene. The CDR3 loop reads CASSYSGRGGQPQHF. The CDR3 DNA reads TGTGCCAGCAGTTACTCGGGCAGGGGAGGGCAGCCCCAGCATTTT.

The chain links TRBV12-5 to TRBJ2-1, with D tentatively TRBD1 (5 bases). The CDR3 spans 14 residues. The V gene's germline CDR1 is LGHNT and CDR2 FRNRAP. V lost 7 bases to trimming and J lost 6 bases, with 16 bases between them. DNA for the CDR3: TGTGCTAGTGTTCCAGGGCCGGGTTTCAATGAGCAGTTCTTC. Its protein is CASVPGPGFNEQFF. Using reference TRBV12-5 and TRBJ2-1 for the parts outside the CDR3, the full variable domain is DARVTQTPRHKVTEMGQEVTMRCQPILGHNTVFWYRQTMMQGLELLAYFRNRAPLDDSGMPKDRFSAEMPDATLATLKIQPSEPRDSAVYFCASVPGPGFNEQFFGPGTRLTVL.

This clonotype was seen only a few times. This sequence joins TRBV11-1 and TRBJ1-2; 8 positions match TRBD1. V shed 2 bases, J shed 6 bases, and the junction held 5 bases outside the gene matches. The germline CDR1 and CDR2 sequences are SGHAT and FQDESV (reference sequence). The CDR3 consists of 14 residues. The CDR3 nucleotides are TGTGCCAGCAGCTTAACGGACAGGGCTCATGGCTACACCTTC. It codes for CASSLTDRAHGYTF.

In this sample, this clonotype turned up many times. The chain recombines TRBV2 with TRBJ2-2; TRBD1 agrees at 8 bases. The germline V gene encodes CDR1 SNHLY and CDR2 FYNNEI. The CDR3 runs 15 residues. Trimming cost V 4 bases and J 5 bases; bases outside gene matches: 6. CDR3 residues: CASSVRTGTTGELFF. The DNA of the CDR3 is TGTGCCAGCAGTGTTCGGACAGGGACGACCGGGGAGCTGTTTTTT.

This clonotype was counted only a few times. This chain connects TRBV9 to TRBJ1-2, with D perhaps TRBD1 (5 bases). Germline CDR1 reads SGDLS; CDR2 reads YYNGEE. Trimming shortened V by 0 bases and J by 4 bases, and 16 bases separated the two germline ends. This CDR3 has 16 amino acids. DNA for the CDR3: TGTGCCAGCAGCGTAGACGAAAGGACACCATCCTATGGCTACACCTTC. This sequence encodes CASSVDERTPSYGYTF.

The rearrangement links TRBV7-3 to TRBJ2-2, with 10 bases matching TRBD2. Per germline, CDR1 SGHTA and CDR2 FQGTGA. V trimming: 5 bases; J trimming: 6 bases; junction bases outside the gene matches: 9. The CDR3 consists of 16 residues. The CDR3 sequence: CASSLPSAGGPGELFF. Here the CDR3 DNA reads TGTGCCAGCAGCCTTCCGTCAGCGGGGGGGCCCGGGGAGCTGTTTTTT.

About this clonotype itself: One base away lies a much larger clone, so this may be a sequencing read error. The CDR3: CASSQAWTGYEQYF. CDR3 nucleotide sequence: TGCGCCAGCAGCCAAGCCTGGACTGGCTACGAGCAGTACTTC. The gene calls are TRBV4-1 and TRBJ2-7, with D perhaps TRBD2 (5 bases). The V end lost 1 base, the J end lost 3 bases, and 10 bases lay between the germline ends. The CDR3 spans 14 residues. In germline, CDR1 is MGHRA, CDR2 YSYEKL.

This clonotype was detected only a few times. CDR3 nucleotides: TGTGCCAGCAGCGAGCGTAGCGGGGATGAGCAGTTCTTC. Translation: CASSERSGDEQFF. The chain carries TRBV3-1 and TRBJ2-1, with TRBD2 identical over 8 bases. Per the germline V gene, CDR1 is LGHDT and CDR2 is YNNKEL (reference sequence). The J segment lost 8 bases and the V segment lost 5 bases, leaving 5 bases of the junction unmatched. The CDR3 runs to 13 residues.

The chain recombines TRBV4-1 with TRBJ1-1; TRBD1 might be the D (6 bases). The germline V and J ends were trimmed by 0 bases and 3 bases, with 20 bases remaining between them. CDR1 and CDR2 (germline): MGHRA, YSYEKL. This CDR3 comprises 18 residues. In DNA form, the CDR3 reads TGCGCCAGCAGCCAAGATAGTAACGAGGGGGTTGGAGACACTGAAGCTTTCTTT. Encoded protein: CASSQDSNEGVGDTEAFF.

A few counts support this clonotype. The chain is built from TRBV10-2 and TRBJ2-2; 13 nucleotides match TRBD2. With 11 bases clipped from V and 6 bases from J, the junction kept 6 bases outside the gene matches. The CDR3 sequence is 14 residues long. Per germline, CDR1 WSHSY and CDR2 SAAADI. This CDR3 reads CAGRTSGSAGELFF. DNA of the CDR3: TGCGCCGGGAGGACTAGCGGGAGCGCCGGGGAGCTGTTTTTT.

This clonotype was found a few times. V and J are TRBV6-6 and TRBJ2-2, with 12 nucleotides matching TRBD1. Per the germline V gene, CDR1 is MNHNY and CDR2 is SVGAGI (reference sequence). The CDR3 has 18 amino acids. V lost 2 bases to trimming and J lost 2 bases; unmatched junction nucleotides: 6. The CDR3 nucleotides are TGTGCCAGCAGTTACGGGACAGGGGGCGCGGGAAACACCGGGGAGCTGTTTTTT. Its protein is CASSYGTGGAGNTGELFF.

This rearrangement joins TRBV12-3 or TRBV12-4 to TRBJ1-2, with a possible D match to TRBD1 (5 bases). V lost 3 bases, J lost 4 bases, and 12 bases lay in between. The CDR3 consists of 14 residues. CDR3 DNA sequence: TGTGCCAGCAGTTTGAGGGGTAGGGGCTATGGCTACACCTTC. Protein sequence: CASSLRGRGYGYTF.

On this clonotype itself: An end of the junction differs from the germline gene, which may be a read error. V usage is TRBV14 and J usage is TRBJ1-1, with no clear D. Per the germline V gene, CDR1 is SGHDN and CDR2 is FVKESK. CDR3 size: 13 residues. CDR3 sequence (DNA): TGTGCCAGCTGCCAAAAACTGGGCACTGAAGCTTTCTTT. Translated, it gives CASCQKLGTEAFF.

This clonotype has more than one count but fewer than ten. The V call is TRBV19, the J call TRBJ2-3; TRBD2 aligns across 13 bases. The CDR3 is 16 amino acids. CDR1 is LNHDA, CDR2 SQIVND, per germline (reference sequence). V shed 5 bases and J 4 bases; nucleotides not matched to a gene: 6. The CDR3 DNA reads TGTGCCAGTAGTCCGGGACTAGCGGGGAATGCAGATACGCAGTATTTT. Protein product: CASSPGLAGNADTQYF.

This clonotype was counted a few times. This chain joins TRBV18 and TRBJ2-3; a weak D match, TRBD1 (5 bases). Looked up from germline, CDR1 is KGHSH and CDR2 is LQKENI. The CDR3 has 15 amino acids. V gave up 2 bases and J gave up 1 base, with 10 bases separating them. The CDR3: CASSPTGPGTDTQYF. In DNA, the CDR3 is TGTGCCAGCTCACCAACAGGCCCTGGCACAGATACGCAGTATTTT. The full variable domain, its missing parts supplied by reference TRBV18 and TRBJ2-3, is NAGVMQNPRHLVRRRGQEARLRCSPMKGHSHVYWYRQLPEEGLKFMVYLQKENIIDESGMPKERFSAEFPKEGPSILRIQQVVRGDSAAYFCASSPTGPGTDTQYFGPGTRLTVL.